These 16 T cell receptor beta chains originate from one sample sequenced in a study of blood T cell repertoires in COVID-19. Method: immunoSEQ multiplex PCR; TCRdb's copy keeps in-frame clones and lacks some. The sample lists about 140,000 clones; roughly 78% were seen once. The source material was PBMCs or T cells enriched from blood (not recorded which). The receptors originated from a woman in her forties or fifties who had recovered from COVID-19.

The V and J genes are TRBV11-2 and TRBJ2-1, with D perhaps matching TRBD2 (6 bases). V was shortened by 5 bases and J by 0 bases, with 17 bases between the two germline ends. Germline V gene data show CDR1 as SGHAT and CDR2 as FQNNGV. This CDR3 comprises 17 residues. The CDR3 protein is CASSPSGGRGSYNEQFF. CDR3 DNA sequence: TGTGCCAGCAGCCCAAGCGGCGGGCGGGGCTCCTACAATGAGCAGTTCTTC. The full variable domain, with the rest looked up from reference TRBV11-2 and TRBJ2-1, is EAGVAQSPRYKIIEKRQSVAFWCNPISGHATLYWYQQILGQGPKLLIQFQNNGVVDDSQLPKDRFSAERLKGVDSTLKIQPAKLEDSAVYLCASSPSGGRGSYNEQFFGPGTRLTVL.

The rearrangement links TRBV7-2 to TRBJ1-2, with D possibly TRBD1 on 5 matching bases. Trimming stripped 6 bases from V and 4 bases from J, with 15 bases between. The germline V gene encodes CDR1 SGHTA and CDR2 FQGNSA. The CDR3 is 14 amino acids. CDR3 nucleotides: TGTGCCAGCAGTGCAGGTCGGGGGTCCTATGGCTACACCTTC. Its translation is CASSAGRGSYGYTF.

CDR3 sequence reads: CASSRQGTGPQHF. CDR3 nucleotides: TGTGCCAGCAGCAGACAAGGGACTGGGCCCCAGCATTTT. J is TRBJ1-5 and V is TRBV9, with TRBD1 as a possible D gene (5 bases). The V end was cut by 4 bases, the J end by 9 bases, with 14 bases between. Germline V gene sequence: CDR1 SGDLS, CDR2 YYNGEE. The CDR3 contains 13 residues.

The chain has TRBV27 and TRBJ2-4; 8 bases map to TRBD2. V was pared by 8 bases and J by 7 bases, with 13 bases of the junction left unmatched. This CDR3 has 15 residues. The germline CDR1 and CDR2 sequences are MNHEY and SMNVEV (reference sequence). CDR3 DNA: TGTGCCAGCCGAAGCCCGGGACTAGTTTCGAACATTCAGTACTTC. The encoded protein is CASRSPGLVSNIQYF.

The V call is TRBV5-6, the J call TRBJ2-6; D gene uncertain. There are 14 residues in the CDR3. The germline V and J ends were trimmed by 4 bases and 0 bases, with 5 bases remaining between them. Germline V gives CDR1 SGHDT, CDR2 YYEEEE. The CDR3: CASSLYSGANVLTF. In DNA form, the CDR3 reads TGTGCCAGCAGCCTGTACTCTGGGGCCAACGTCCTGACTTTC.

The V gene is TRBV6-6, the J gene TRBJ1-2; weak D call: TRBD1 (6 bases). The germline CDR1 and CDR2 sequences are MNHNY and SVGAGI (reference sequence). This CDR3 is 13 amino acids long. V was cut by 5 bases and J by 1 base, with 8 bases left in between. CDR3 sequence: CASSGGLNYGYTF. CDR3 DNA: TGTGCCAGCAGTGGGGGCCTTAACTATGGCTACACCTTC.

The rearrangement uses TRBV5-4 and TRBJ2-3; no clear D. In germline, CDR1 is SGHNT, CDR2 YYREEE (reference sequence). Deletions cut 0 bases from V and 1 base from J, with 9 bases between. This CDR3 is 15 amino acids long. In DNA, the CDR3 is TGTGCCAGCAGCTTGGAGCGTTTCGGCACAGATACGCAGTATTTT. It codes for CASSLERFGTDTQYF.

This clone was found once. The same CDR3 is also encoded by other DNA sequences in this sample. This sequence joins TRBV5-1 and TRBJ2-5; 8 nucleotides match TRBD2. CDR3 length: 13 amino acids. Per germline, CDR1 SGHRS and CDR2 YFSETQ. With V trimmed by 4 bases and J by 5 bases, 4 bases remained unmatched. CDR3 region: CASSPGGDETQYF. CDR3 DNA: TGCGCCAGCAGCCCGGGGGGGGATGAGACCCAGTACTTC.

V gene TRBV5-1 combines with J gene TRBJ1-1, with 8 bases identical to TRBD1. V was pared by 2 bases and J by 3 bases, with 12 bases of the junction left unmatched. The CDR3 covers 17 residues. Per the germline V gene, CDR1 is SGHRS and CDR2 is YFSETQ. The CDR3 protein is CASSLLDMTGAHTEAFF. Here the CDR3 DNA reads TGCGCCAGCAGCTTACTAGACATGACAGGGGCTCACACTGAAGCTTTCTTT.

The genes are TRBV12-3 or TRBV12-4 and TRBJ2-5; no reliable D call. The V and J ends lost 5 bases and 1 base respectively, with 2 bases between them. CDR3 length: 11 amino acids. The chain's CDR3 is CASSLQETQYF. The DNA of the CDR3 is TGTGCCAGCAGTCTCCAAGAGACCCAGTACTTC.

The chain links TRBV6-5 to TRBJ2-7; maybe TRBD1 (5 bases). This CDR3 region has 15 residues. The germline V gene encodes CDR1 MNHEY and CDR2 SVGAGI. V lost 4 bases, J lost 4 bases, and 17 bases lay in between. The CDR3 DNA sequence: TGTGCCAGCAGTTCCCCCGACAGCTCTGGGTACGAGCAGTACTTC. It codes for CASSSPDSSGYEQYF.

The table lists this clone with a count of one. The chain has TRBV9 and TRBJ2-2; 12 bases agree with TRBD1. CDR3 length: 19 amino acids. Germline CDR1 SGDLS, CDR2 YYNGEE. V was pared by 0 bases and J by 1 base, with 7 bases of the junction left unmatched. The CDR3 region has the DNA TGTGCCAGCAGCGTAGAGCCGGGACAGGGGGCCCTGAACACCGGGGAGCTGTTTTTT. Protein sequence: CASSVEPGQGALNTGELFF.

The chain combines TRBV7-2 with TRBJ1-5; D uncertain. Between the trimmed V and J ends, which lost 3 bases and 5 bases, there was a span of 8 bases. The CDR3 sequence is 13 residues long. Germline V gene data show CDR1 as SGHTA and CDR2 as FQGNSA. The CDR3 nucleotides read TGTGCCAGCAGCTTGACTATCCATCAGCCCCAGCATTTT. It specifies CASSLTIHQPQHF.

The CDR3 DNA is TGTGCCAGCAGCCCAGACAGTTCGAGCTCCTACGAGCAGTACTTC. Translating gives CASSPDSSSSYEQYF. The rearrangement uses TRBV9 and TRBJ2-7; weak D call: TRBD1 (5 bases). The germline V gene has CDR1 SGDLS and CDR2 YYNGEE. The CDR3 extends over 15 amino acids. The ends were cut back, 4 bases at V and 0 bases at J, with 14 bases in the middle.

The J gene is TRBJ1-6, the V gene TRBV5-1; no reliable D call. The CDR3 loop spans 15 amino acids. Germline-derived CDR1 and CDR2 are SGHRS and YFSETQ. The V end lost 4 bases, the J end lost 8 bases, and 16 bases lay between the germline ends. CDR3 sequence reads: CASSLRPVRDSPLHF. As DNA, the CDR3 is TGCGCCAGCAGCCTACGCCCTGTTCGCGATTCACCCCTCCACTTT.

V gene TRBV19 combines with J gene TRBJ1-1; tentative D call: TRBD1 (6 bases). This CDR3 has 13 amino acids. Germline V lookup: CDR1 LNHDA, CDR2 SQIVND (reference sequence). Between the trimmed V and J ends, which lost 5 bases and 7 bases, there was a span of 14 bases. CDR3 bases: TGTGCCAGTAGTTCCTCCTTAGGGGGTGAAGCTTTCTTT. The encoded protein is CASSSSLGGEAFF.